This passage covers 31 T cell receptor beta chains from one sample sequenced in a study of cytomegalovirus exposure and HLA in healthy donors. PCR was performed using 60 Vbeta and 13 Jbeta primers. Profiled with immunoSEQ multiplex PCR; TCRdb holds only in-frame clones, not every one. The table shows roughly 140,000 clones, with about 73% occurring only once. Sample: PBMCs. All receptors come from a man between 35 and 55 years old in good health and CMV-seropositive.

The chain couples TRBV5-1 to TRBJ2-7; 7 positions agree with TRBD1. J lost 4 bases, V lost 3 bases, and 13 bases had no gene match. The CDR3 length is 16 residues. The germline V gene has CDR1 SGHRS and CDR2 YFSETQ. The CDR3 nucleotides are TGCGCCAGCAGCTCCTCAACCGGGACAGCCGTTTACGAGCAGTACTTC. Translating gives CASSSSTGTAVYEQYF.

V usage is TRBV29-1 and J usage is TRBJ2-5, with 8 bases fitting TRBD2. This CDR3 is built from 14 residues. The germline V gene has CDR1 SQVTM and CDR2 ANQGSEA. The V segment lost 7 bases and the J segment 4 bases; nucleotides outside the gene matches: 11. CDR3 sequence reads: CSATGTSRGETQYF. The CDR3 DNA follows: TGCAGCGCCACAGGGACTAGTCGGGGAGAGACCCAGTACTTC.

The rearrangement uses TRBV30 and TRBJ2-7; 9 bases fit TRBD2. Germline-derived CDR1 and CDR2 are GTSNPN and SVGIG (reference sequence). Trimming cost V 4 bases and J 4 bases; bases outside gene matches: 14. The CDR3 contains 16 residues. CDR3: CAWNPRSGLAGYEQYF. CDR3 DNA sequence: TGTGCCTGGAACCCTCGGAGCGGGCTAGCGGGGTACGAGCAGTACTTC.

CDR3 protein: CASSQFGAGGNEQYF. The CDR3 DNA reads TGTGCCAGCAGCCAGTTCGGAGCAGGGGGCAACGAGCAGTACTTC. The chain has TRBV6-1 and TRBJ2-7; 8 nucleotides agree with TRBD1. Per germline, CDR1 MNHNS and CDR2 SASEGT. J was trimmed by 5 bases and V by 6 bases; bases with no gene match: 12. CDR3 length: 15 amino acids.

CDR3 coding DNA: TGTGCCAGCAGCTTAGGGGGGGGGTCCAGTCAGCCCCAGCATTTT. It specifies CASSLGGGSSQPQHF. This chain uses TRBV7-9 with TRBJ1-5; D possibly corresponds to TRBD1 (5 bases). Between the trimmed V and J ends, which lost 1 base and 6 bases, there was a span of 13 bases. The length of the CDR3 is 15 residues. Germline-derived CDR1 and CDR2 are SEHNR and FQNEAQ (reference sequence).

The J gene is TRBJ1-1, the V gene TRBV6-1; tentative D call: TRBD1 (5 bases). This CDR3 contains 15 residues. Germline CDR1 and CDR2: MNHNS and SASEGT. V was shortened by 5 bases and J by 5 bases, with 18 bases between the two germline ends. CDR3 residues: CASSSPLGGKTEAFF. CDR3 nucleotides: TGTGCCAGCAGTTCCCCCCTCGGGGGTAAGACTGAAGCTTTCTTT.

The rearrangement links TRBV28 to TRBJ1-3, with a weak D call TRBD1 (5 bases). CDR3 size: 16 residues. The germline V gene has CDR1 MDHEN and CDR2 SYDVKM. Between the trimmed V and J ends, which lost 4 bases and 2 bases, there was a span of 15 bases. The DNA for the CDR3 is TGTGCCAGCAGTTCCCCGGGTTTAGGGGCTGGAAACACCATATATTTT. Amino acids: CASSSPGLGAGNTIYF.

This clone was recorded once. The chain carries TRBV4-1 and TRBJ1-2, with D possibly being TRBD1 (5 bases). Germline CDR1 MGHRA, CDR2 YSYEKL. CDR3 size: 14 residues. The V and J ends lost 1 base and 8 bases respectively, with 14 bases between them. CDR3 region: CASSQGQTTRGYTF. DNA of the CDR3: TGCGCCAGCAGCCAAGGACAGACGACCCGAGGCTACACCTTC.

V and J are TRBV29-1 and TRBJ1-1; weak D call: TRBD1 (5 bases). Germline V gives CDR1 SQVTM, CDR2 ANQGSEA. With 4 bases removed from V and 3 bases from J, the gap between germline ends came to 9 bases. The CDR3 length is 12 residues. This CDR3 reads CSVVREDTEAFF. DNA for the CDR3: TGCAGCGTTGTCAGGGAGGACACTGAAGCTTTCTTT. Combining the CDR3 with reference TRBV29-1 and TRBJ1-1 gives the whole variable domain SAVISQKPSRDICQRGTSLTIQCQVDSQVTMMFWYRQQPGQSLTLIATANQGSEATYESGFVIDKFPISRPNLTFSTLTVSNMSPEDSSIYLCSVVREDTEAFFGQGTRLTVV.

J is TRBJ1-1 and V is TRBV4-1, with D unresolved. From germline, CDR1 is MGHRA and CDR2 YSYEKL. This CDR3 is built from 20 residues. V was cut by 1 base and J by 2 bases, with 26 bases left in between. The CDR3 coding sequence is TGCGCCAGCAGCCAAGTAACTCCGGAGGCAATCCCCACGACAAACACTGAAGCTTTCTTT. This encodes CASSQVTPEAIPTTNTEAFF.

The chain is built from TRBV7-6 and TRBJ2-1; 9 positions match TRBD1. Germline trimming cut 3 bases from V and 8 bases from J; bases unmatched to any gene: 5. The CDR3 contains 14 residues. Germline lookup yields CDR1 SGHVS and CDR2 FNYEAQ. DNA for the CDR3: TGTGCCAGCAGCTTCGAGACAGGGGGTTATGAGCAGTTCTTC. This gives the protein CASSFETGGYEQFF.

CDR3 nucleotides: TGTGCCAGCATCCAGGGGGTTCGGGATGGCTACACCTTC. Protein sequence: CASIQGVRDGYTF. The chain is built from TRBV28 and TRBJ1-2, with 7 bases that match TRBD1. V was pared by 7 bases and J by 6 bases, with 8 bases of the junction left unmatched. This CDR3 is 13 amino acids long. Germline V gene sequence: CDR1 MDHEN, CDR2 SYDVKM.

The rearrangement joins TRBV9 to TRBJ1-2, with a weak D call TRBD1 (6 bases). CDR3 length: 13 amino acids. The V gene's germline CDR1 is SGDLS and CDR2 YYNGEE. V was shortened by 7 bases and J by 7 bases, with 17 bases between the two germline ends. The CDR3 DNA sequence: TGTGCCAGCGGGTTGGACAGCTCAACTGGCTACACCTTC. Amino acid sequence: CASGLDSSTGYTF.

V and J are TRBV6-5 and TRBJ2-2, with TRBD2 as a possible D gene (6 bases). V lost 4 bases and J lost 4, with 13 bases in between. CDR3 length: 15 residues. In germline, CDR1 is MNHEY, CDR2 SVGAGI. The CDR3 bases are TGTGCCAGCAGTTTGGGGGGAGTGAGCACCGGGGAGCTGTTTTTT. Translation: CASSLGGVSTGELFF.

V usage is TRBV4-3 and J usage is TRBJ1-2; TRBD1 might be the D (6 bases). CDR1 is LGHNA, CDR2 YSLEER, per germline. The CDR3 covers 13 residues. V was pared by 1 base and J by 5 bases, with 8 bases between. The CDR3 loop is CASSQGQGYGYTF. CDR3 DNA sequence: TGCGCCAGCAGCCAAGGCCAGGGGTATGGCTACACCTTC.

This clone was found a few times. The V call is TRBV6-6, the J call TRBJ2-6; D may be TRBD1 (5 bases). The CDR3 is 15 residues long. With 7 bases removed from V and 1 base from J, the gap between germline ends came to 11 bases. Germline V gene sequence: CDR1 MNHNY, CDR2 SVGAGI (reference sequence). The CDR3 nucleotides read TGTGCCAGCATGCGTCAGGGTTCTGGGGCCAACGTCCTGACTTTC. Translating it yields CASMRQGSGANVLTF.

The sample holds a few counts of this clone. The chain combines TRBV4-1 with TRBJ2-3; the D is unclear. The V gene lost 2 bases and the J gene lost 10 bases, with 22 bases spanning the gap. This CDR3 has 16 amino acids. CDR1 and CDR2 (germline): MGHRA, YSYEKL. The chain's CDR3 is CASSQLPVRLKSSQYF. DNA of the CDR3: TGCGCCAGCAGCCAACTCCCCGTGCGACTCAAGAGTTCGCAGTATTTT.

The table lists this clone with a count of one. V usage is TRBV29-1 and J usage is TRBJ2-2; 7 bases are shared with TRBD1. Per germline, CDR1 SQVTM and CDR2 ANQGSEA. This CDR3 region has 14 residues. Trimming took 4 bases from V and 3 from J; bases not matched to a gene: 5. The DNA of the CDR3 is TGCAGCGTTGCAAAGGGGGCGGACACCGGGGAGCTGTTTTTT. It translates to CSVAKGADTGELFF.

The rearrangement links TRBV7-3 to TRBJ2-2; TRBD1 is a possible D gene (6 bases). V gave up 4 bases and J gave up 8 bases, with 11 bases separating them. Germline values: CDR1 SGHTA, CDR2 FQGTGA. This CDR3 contains 13 residues. CDR3 in DNA: TGTGCCAGCAGCTACTCCACAGGGGGGGAGCTGTTTTTT. It encodes CASSYSTGGELFF.

This clone came up once. The chain couples TRBV5-8 to TRBJ2-3, with TRBD1 matching 7 bases. The CDR3 has 15 amino acids. In germline, CDR1 is SGHTS, CDR2 YDEGEE. V lost 4 bases, J lost 0 bases, and 5 bases stayed unmatched. CDR3 region: CASSQGTASTDTQYF. The CDR3 DNA reads as TGTGCCAGCAGCCAAGGGACAGCTAGCACAGATACGCAGTATTTT.

This sequence joins TRBV4-1 and TRBJ1-5, with D unclear. Trimming left V 0 bases short and J 5 bases short, with 17 bases between. Looked up from germline, CDR1 is MGHRA and CDR2 is YSYEKL. There are 17 residues in the CDR3. The CDR3 loop is CASSQDSTAFPHQPQHF. The CDR3 DNA is TGCGCCAGCAGCCAAGATTCCACAGCCTTTCCACATCAGCCCCAGCATTTT.

The V call is TRBV5-4, the J call TRBJ2-2; 8 nucleotides agree with TRBD1. CDR3 length: 16 amino acids. V trimming: 4 bases; J trimming: 4 bases; junction bases outside the gene matches: 9. Germline V lookup: CDR1 SGHNT, CDR2 YYREEE (reference sequence). The CDR3 sequence: CASSTGQGSGTGELFF. In DNA form, the CDR3 reads TGTGCCAGCAGCACCGGACAGGGCTCGGGCACCGGGGAGCTGTTTTTT.

CDR3 nucleotides: TGTGCCAGCAGTGACAATCCAGGGACAGGGAGGCCGCCCCTCCACTTT. Translated: CASSDNPGTGRPPLHF. The V and J genes are TRBV6-1 and TRBJ1-6, with 9 bases aligning to TRBD1. This CDR3 region has 16 residues. Germline CDR1 MNHNS, CDR2 SASEGT. Losses at the gene ends were 3 bases for V and 13 bases for J; bases not matched to a gene: 13.

V gene TRBV7-6 combines with J gene TRBJ2-5; 8 nucleotides align to TRBD1. V lost 5 bases, J lost 2 bases, and 13 bases stayed unmatched. The CDR3 consists of 17 residues. Germline V lookup: CDR1 SGHVS, CDR2 FNYEAQ. The CDR3 DNA follows: TGTGCCAGCAGCCCACACGCACCTACAGGGGGGCAAGAGACCCAGTACTTC. This gives the protein CASSPHAPTGGQETQYF.

As concerns this clone: Additional DNA sequences in this sample encode the identical CDR3. V is TRBV10-3 and J is TRBJ1-2; a weak D match, TRBD1 (5 bases). V lost 6 bases, J lost 1 base, and 21 bases lay in between. Germline V gene sequence: CDR1 ENHRY, CDR2 SYGVKD. The CDR3 spans 17 residues. The CDR3 DNA sequence: TGTGCCATCAGCAGAAGGTTCAGTCAGGGACTTAACTATGGCTACACCTTC. This gives the protein CAISRRFSQGLNYGYTF.

On this clone itself: Compared with germline, one end of the junction differs, possibly owing to a read error. V gene TRBV18 combines with J gene TRBJ2-3; TRBD2 matches 13 bases. CDR1 KGHSH and CDR2 LQKENI come from the germline V gene. CDR3 length equals 15 residues. The CDR3 sequence is CASSPGLAGVDTQYF. For the CDR3, the DNA is TGTGCAAGCTCACCCGGACTAGCGGGAGTGGATACGCAGTATTTT.

This chain connects TRBV6-4 to TRBJ2-1; TRBD2 aligns across 8 bases. V was pared by 0 bases and J by 8 bases, with 15 bases of the junction left unmatched. CDR1 and CDR2 from the germline V gene are MRHNA and SNTAGT. The CDR3 is made up of 18 amino acids. Here the CDR3 reads CASSDSTQREREYYEQFF. In DNA, the CDR3 is TGTGCCAGCAGTGACTCGACGCAGAGGGAGCGGGAGTATTATGAGCAGTTCTTC.

This clone showed up just once. V usage is TRBV7-7 and J usage is TRBJ2-7; no firm D call. Looked up from germline, CDR1 is SSHAT and CDR2 is FNYEAQ (reference sequence). Trimming took off 0 bases at V and 2 bases at J, with 11 bases between the two ends. The length of the CDR3 is 15 residues. The DNA of the CDR3 is TGTGCCAGCAGCTTAGCGAGTGGGCCTACCTACGAGCAGTACTTC. The encoded protein is CASSLASGPTYEQYF.

The gene calls are TRBV28 and TRBJ2-7; weak D call: TRBD2 (6 bases). This CDR3 contains 14 residues. The germline CDR1 and CDR2 sequences are MDHEN and SYDVKM. With 6 bases removed from V and 3 bases from J, the gap between germline ends came to 15 bases. The CDR3 sequence: CASRPGPGVYEQYF. Written as DNA, the CDR3 is TGTGCCAGCAGACCCGGGCCGGGGGTCTACGAGCAGTACTTC.

The sample holds a few counts of this clone. The chain employs TRBV5-6 and TRBJ2-7; TRBD2 matches at 9 bases. V shed 0 bases, J shed 5 bases, and the junction held 9 bases outside the gene matches. The CDR3 totals 16 residues. Per the germline V gene, CDR1 is SGHDT and CDR2 is YYEEEE. The CDR3 loop reads CASSLGAGGPPNEQYF. CDR3 coding DNA: TGTGCCAGCAGCTTGGGAGCGGGAGGACCTCCCAACGAGCAGTACTTC.

The gene calls are TRBV6-1 and TRBJ1-3, with D unclear. Trimming removed 4 bases from V and 0 bases from J, with 10 bases in between. CDR3 length: 15 amino acids. Per germline, CDR1 MNHNS and CDR2 SASEGT. CDR3 residues: CASSAGSYSGNTIYF. The CDR3 DNA reads as TGTGCCAGCAGTGCCGGGTCCTACTCTGGAAACACCATATATTTT.